The sequence of this T cell receptor (beta chain) was determined in a study of T cells in Graves' hyperthyroidism and ophthalmopathy. This CDR3 spans 14 amino acids. Trimming stripped 3 bases from V and 2 bases from J, with 10 bases between. The investigators amplified TCR beta CDR3 regions from RNA transcripts. The HTBI primer set was used in a first-round RT-PCR of the TCR CDR3. TCRdb independently ran MiXCR on the multiplex PCR reads; one entry per CDR3 protein. The profile covers fewer than 500,000 distinct CDR3 sequences, with about 14% appearing a single time and roughly 13% taken by the ten largest. This clonotype was seen ten or more times.

The clonotype originates from a man between 18 and 29 years old with Graves' ophthalmopathy. Sample: blood. V gene TRBV12-3 or TRBV12-4 combines with J gene TRBJ2-5; no clear D. The CDR3 bases are TGTGCCAGCAGTTTGGCTAAAATGCAAGAGACCCAGTACTTC. Amino acid sequence: CASSLAKMQETQYF.